The present T cell receptor (beta chain) was sequenced within a study of T cell responses to AZD1222 COVID-19 vaccine. For this clone: What it binds is unknown.

Study observations and caveats: Recipients of two AZD1222 doses showed rising Spike-specific TCR breadth and depth. Targeting of unmutated variant regions was reportedly seen in nearly half of spike-specific TCRs. Donors skewed white British and female; clonal diversity was possibly underestimated.

Assay: immunoSEQ multiplex PCR; the TCRdb copy retains only in-frame clones and omits some. The table lists some 110,000 clones, 70% to 90% of them singletons, with 3.5% to 5% in the top ten. V lost 2 bases and J lost 15, with 14 bases in between. CDR1 SGHVS and CDR2 FNYEAQ come from the germline V gene. This CDR3 is built from 13 residues. The chain carries TRBV7-6 and TRBJ2-6; D may correspond to TRBD1 or TRBD2 (6 bases each). Material: peripheral blood, obtained on day 0 of MenACWY control vaccination. The sequence was collected from an adult in good health. DNA of the CDR3: TGTGCCAGCAGCTTATACAGGGCGGAGGGCCTGACTTTC. Its translation: CASSLYRAEGLTF.